This T cell receptor beta chain was sequenced during a study of identifying expanded T cells in peripheral blood. TCRdb's copy holds only in-frame clones and misses some; the assay was immunoSEQ multiplex PCR. The table shows 130,000 or so clones, with approximately 80% occurring only once. In regard to this clone: Its antigen remains unknown.

Collection occurred without any documented infections or immune events in donors. V lost 2 bases and J 5 bases, leaving 6 bases between the germline ends. The CDR3 extends over 12 amino acids. CDR1 is MNHNS, CDR2 SASEGT, per germline. Study-level findings and limits: Across healthy donors, higher total template counts meant significantly greater roughly 2-week count variance. Differentially abundant clones: about 1.3 between replicates, 15 to 17 at about two weeks, around 19 at four.

The rearrangement uses TRBV6-1 and TRBJ1-1, with unresolved D. This clonotype was sampled from a person aged 18 to 75 in good health. Sequenced sample: blood. CDR3 in DNA: TGTGCCAGCAGTGAACATGGAACTGAAGCTTTCTTT. It encodes CASSEHGTEAFF.